This is a list of T cell receptor beta chains from one sample in a study of monozygotic twins with inflammatory bowel disease. TCRdb reprocessed the 5' RACE reads and keeps a single row for each CDR3 protein, giving no DNA. Seen in this sample are 150,000 to 200,000 distinct CDR3 sequences; the ten most common clones hold under 3.5%. Specimen: blood. Receptor source: a human donor with ulcerative colitis or Crohn's disease, or a healthy co-twin of an affected twin (not recorded which). Each CDR3 is given with its conserved first and last residue.

>TRBJ2-3|TRBV7-3
CASSLRNADTQYF
>TRBJ2-2|TRBV28
CASSLSGGGNGELFF
>TRBJ2-3|TRBV5-1
CASSPPIDSSTDTQYF
>TRBJ2-5|TRBV24-1
CATSTPGDFQETQYF
>TRBJ2-3|TRBV29-1
CSVERSGLDTQYF
>TRBJ2-1|TRBV30
CAWKLAGGPWDEQFF
>TRBJ2-3|TRBV5-1
CASSLDGLASTDTQYF
>TRBJ1-1|TRBV5-1
CASKSVGIDTEAFF
>TRBJ2-1|TRBV28
CASSFTSGRADEQFF
>TRBJ2-1|TRBV7-2
CASSSRGLSSYNEQFF
>TRBJ2-1|TRBV11-2
CASLGGSGIIDEQFF
>TRBJ1-5|TRBV20-1
CSASKGLNQPQHF
>TRBJ2-7|TRBV6-1
CATQVSGSLYEQYF
>TRBJ1-2|TRBV6-6
CASSYGDGGYTF